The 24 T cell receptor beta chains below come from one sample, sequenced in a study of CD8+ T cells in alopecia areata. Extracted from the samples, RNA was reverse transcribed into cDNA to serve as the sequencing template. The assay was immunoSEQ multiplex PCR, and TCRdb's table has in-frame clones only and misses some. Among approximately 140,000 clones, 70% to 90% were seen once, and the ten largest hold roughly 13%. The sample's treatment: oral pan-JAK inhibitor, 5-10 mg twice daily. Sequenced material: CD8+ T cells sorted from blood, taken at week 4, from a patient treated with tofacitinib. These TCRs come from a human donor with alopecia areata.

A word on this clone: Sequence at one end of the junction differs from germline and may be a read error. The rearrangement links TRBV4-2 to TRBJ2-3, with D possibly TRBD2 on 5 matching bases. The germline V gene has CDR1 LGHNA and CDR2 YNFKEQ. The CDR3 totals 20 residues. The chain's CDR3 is CASSEDLPSIGKFGTDTQYF. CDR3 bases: TGTGCCAGCAGCGAAGATCTGCCTAGCATCGGTAAATTTGGCACAGATACGCAGTATTTT.

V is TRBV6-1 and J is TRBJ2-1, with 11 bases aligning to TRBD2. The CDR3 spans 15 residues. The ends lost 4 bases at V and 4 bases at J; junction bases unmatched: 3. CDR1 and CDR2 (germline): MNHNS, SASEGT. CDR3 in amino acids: CASSVGTSGYNEQFF. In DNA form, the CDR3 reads TGTGCCAGCAGTGTCGGGACTAGCGGATACAATGAGCAGTTCTTC.

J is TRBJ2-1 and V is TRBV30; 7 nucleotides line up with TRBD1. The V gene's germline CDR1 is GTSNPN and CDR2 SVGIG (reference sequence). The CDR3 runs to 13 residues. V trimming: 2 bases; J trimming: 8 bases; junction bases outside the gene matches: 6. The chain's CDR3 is CAWSMQGVDEQFF. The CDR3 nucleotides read TGTGCCTGGAGTATGCAGGGGGTGGATGAGCAGTTCTTC.

The CDR3 is CSVEGQGASTEAFF. The CDR3 region has the DNA TGCAGCGTTGAAGGACAGGGCGCGAGTACTGAAGCTTTCTTT. The gene calls are TRBV29-1 and TRBJ1-1; 7 nucleotides agree with TRBD1. V dropped 1 base and J dropped 5; count of bases not matched to a gene: 7. The CDR3 loop spans 14 amino acids. Per germline, CDR1 SQVTM and CDR2 ANQGSEA.

The CDR3 here is CSVEGINQLDEQFF. The CDR3 nucleotides read TGCAGCGTTGAAGGTATCAACCAACTGGATGAGCAGTTCTTC. The chain recombines TRBV29-1 with TRBJ2-1; D gene unclear. Trimming left V 1 base short and J 8 bases short, with 15 bases between. The CDR3 has 14 residues. The germline V gene encodes CDR1 SQVTM and CDR2 ANQGSEA.

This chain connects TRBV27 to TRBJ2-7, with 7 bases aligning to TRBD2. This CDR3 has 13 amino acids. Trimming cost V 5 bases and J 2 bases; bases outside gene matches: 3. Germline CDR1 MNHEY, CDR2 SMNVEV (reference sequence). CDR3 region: CASSNGGTYEQYF. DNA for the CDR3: TGTGCCAGCAGTAACGGGGGGACCTACGAGCAGTACTTC.

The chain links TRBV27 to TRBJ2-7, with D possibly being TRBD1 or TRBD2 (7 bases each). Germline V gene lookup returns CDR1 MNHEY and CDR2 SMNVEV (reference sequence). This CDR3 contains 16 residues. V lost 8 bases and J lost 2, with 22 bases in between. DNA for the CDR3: TGTGCCAGCTCCCCGGGGGGCGGGGGACAGACCTACGAGCAGTACTTC. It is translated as CASSPGGGGQTYEQYF.

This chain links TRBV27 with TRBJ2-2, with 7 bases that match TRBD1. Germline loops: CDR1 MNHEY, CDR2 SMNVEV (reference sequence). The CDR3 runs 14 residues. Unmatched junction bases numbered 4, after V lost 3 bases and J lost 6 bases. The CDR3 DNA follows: TGTGCCAGCAGTTTGAACAGGGGTTCCGGGGAGCTGTTTTTT. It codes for CASSLNRGSGELFF.

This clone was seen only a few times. The CDR3 reads CASSYSTESSYEQYF. The CDR3 DNA is TGTGCCAGCAGTTACTCGACGGAGAGCTCCTACGAGCAGTACTTC. The chain couples TRBV27 to TRBJ2-7; D unclear. Per the germline V gene, CDR1 is MNHEY and CDR2 is SMNVEV (reference sequence). The CDR3 runs to 15 residues. V gave up 4 bases and J gave up 0 bases, with 13 bases separating them.

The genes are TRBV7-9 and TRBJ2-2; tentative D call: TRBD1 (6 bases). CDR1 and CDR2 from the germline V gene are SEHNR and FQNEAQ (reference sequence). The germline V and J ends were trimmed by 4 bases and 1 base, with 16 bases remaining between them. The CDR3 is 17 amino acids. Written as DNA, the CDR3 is TGTGCCAGCAGCTCTGGGGGCCCCGCGGGGAACACCGGGGAGCTGTTTTTT. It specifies CASSSGGPAGNTGELFF. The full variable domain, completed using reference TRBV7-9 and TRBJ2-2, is DTGVSQNPRHKITKRGQNVTFRCDPISEHNRLYWYRQTLGQGPEFLTYFQNEAQLEKSRLLSDRFSAERPKGSFSTLEIQRTEQGDSAMYLCASSSGGPAGNTGELFFGEGSRLTVL.

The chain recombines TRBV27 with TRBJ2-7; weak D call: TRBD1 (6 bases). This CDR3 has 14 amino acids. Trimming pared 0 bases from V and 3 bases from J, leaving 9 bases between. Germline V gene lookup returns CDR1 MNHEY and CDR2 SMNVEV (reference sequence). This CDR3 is CASSLSPDSYEQYF. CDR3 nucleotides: TGTGCCAGCAGTTTATCACCGGACAGCTACGAGCAGTACTTC.

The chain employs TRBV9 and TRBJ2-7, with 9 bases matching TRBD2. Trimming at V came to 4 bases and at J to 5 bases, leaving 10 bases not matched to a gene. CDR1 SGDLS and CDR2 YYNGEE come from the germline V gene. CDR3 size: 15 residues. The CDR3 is CASSPEGLAANEQYF. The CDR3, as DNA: TGTGCCAGCAGCCCAGAGGGACTAGCTGCCAACGAGCAGTACTTC.

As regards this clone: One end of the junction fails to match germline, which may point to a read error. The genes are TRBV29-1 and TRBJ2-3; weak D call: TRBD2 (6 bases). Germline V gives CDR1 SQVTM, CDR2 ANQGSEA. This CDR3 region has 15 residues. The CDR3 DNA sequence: TGCAGCGTTGAAGCTAGCGTACCTAGCACAGATACGCAGTTTTTT. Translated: CSVEASVPSTDTQFF.

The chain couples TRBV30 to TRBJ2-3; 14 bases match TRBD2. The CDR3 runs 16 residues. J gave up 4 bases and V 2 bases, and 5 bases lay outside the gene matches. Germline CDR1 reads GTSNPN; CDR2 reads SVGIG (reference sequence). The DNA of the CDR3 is TGTGCCTGGAGTCTCCGACTAGCGGGAGGGCCAGATACGCAGTATTTT. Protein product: CAWSLRLAGGPDTQYF.

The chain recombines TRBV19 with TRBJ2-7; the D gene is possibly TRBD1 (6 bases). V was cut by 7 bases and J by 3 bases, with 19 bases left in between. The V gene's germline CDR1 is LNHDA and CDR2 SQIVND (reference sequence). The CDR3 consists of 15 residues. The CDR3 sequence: CASKGHFQGLYEQYF. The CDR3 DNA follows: TGTGCCAGTAAGGGACATTTCCAGGGCCTCTACGAGCAGTACTTC.

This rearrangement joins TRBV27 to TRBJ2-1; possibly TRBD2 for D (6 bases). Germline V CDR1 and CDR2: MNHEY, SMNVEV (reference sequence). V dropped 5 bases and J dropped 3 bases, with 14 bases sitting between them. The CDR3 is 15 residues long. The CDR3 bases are TGTGCCAGCAGTCCCCCGACTAGGAACTACAATGAGCAGTTCTTC. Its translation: CASSPPTRNYNEQFF.

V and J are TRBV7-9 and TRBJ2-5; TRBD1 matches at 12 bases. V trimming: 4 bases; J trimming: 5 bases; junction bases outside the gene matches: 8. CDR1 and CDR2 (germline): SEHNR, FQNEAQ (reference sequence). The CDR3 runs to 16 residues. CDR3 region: CASSSRDRGLVETQYF. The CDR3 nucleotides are TGTGCCAGCAGCTCCCGGGACAGGGGGCTGGTTGAGACCCAGTACTTC.

The CDR3 protein is CSVPGQKGNTIYF. CDR3 bases: TGCAGCGTACCGGGACAGAAAGGAAACACCATATATTTT. V and J are TRBV29-1 and TRBJ1-3; 7 bases fit TRBD1. The germline V gene has CDR1 SQVTM and CDR2 ANQGSEA. The CDR3 loop spans 13 amino acids. The V and J ends lost 6 bases and 4 bases, in that order; junction bases with no gene match: 6.

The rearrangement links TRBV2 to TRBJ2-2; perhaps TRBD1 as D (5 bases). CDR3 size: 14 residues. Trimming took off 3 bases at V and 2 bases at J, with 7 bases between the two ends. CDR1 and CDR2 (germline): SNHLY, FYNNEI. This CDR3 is CASSDRVNTGELFF. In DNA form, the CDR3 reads TGTGCCAGCAGTGACAGGGTAAACACCGGGGAGCTGTTTTTT.

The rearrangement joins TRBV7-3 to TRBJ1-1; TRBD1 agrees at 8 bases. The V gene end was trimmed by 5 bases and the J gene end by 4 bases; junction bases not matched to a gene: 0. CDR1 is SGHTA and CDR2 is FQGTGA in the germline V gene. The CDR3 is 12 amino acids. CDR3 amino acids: CASSTGGTEAFF. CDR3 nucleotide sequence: TGTGCCAGCAGCACAGGGGGCACTGAAGCTTTCTTT.

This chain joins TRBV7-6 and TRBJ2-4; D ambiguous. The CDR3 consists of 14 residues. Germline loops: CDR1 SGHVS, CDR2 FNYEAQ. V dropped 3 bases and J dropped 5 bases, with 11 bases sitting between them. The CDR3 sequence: CASSFSRDENIQYF. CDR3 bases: TGTGCCAGCAGCTTCAGCCGTGATGAAAACATTCAGTACTTC.

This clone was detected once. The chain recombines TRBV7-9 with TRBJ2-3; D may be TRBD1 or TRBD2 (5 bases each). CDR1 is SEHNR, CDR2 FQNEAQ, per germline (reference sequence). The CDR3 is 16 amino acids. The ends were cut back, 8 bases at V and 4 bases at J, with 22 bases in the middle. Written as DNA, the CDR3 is TGTGCCAGCTCCTCGTCCGGGACGCCCGATCCAGATACGCAGTATTTT. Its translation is CASSSSGTPDPDTQYF.

DNA of the CDR3: TGCGCCAGCAGTTCCGGGACTAGTAACACCGGGGAGCTGTTTTTT. Protein sequence: CASSSGTSNTGELFF. The V and J genes are TRBV5-1 and TRBJ2-2, with 8 bases that match TRBD2. With 5 bases clipped from V and 2 bases from J, the junction kept 5 bases outside the gene matches. The germline V gene has CDR1 SGHRS and CDR2 YFSETQ. The CDR3 consists of 15 residues.

DNA for the CDR3: TGTGCCAGCAGTGATGGCGGGAGTGGTCAAGAGACCCAGTACTTC. It specifies CASSDGGSGQETQYF. The chain links TRBV2 to TRBJ2-5, with 7 bases fitting TRBD2. Germline CDR1 SNHLY, CDR2 FYNNEI. The CDR3 has 15 residues. The V gene end was trimmed by 3 bases and the J gene end by 2 bases; junction bases not matched to a gene: 6.